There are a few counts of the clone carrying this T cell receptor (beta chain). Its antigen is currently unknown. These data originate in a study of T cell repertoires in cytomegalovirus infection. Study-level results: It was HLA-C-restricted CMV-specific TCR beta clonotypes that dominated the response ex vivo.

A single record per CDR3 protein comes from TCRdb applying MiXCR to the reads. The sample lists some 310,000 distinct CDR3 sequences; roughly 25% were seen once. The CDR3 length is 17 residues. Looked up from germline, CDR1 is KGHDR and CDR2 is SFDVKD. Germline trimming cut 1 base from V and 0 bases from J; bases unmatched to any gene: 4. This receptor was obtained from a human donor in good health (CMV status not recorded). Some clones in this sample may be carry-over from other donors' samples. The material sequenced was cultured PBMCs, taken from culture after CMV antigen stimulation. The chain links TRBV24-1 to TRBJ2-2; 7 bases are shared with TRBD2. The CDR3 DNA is TGTGCCACCAGTGATTTTCTAGCGGATACGAACACCGGGGAGCTGTTTTTT. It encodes CATSDFLADTNTGELFF.